What follows are 17 T cell receptor beta chains derived from one specimen sequenced in a study of molecular identifiers for immune sequencing clone quantification. TCRdb processed the PCR reads anew with MiXCR; each CDR3 protein has one entry. The repertoire holds about 510,000 distinct CDR3 sequences, with around 23% as singletons. Source material: naive CD8+ T cells from blood, with Jurkat cell RNA spiked in. Subset of the sample: FACS-sorted CD8+CD4-CCR7+CD45RA+ naive T cells. These TCRs come from a human donor in good health. Some libraries in this study had Jurkat cell RNA spiked in.

This clonotype was seen more than once but under ten times. V is TRBV24-1 and J is TRBJ2-7; the D gene is possibly TRBD1 (5 bases). V was cut by 0 bases and J by 7 bases, with 6 bases left in between. Germline values: CDR1 KGHDR, CDR2 SFDVKD. This CDR3 spans 12 amino acids. The CDR3 DNA reads TGTGCCACCAGTGATTTGAGGGGAGAGCAGTACTTC. Translating it yields CATSDLRGEQYF.

The gene calls are TRBV4-1 and TRBJ1-4; 9 bases fit TRBD1. The germline V gene encodes CDR1 MGHRA and CDR2 YSYEKL. V lost 3 bases to trimming and J lost 3 bases; unmatched junction nucleotides: 8. The CDR3 spans 17 residues. The CDR3 DNA reads TGCGCCAGCAGCCACTTACCGGACAGGGGTGCTAATGAAAAACTGTTTTTT. Translation gives CASSHLPDRGANEKLFF.

Regarding this clonotype: The junction departs from germline at one end; a sequencing error may be responsible. The chain links TRBV5-3 to TRBJ1-6, with D perhaps matching TRBD1 (5 bases). TRBV5-3 is filed as an ORF, its function uncertain. The CDR3 length is 13 residues. Here the CDR3 reads CASSLGSGGPLHF. The CDR3 DNA is TGTGCCAGCAGCTTGGGCTCGGGGGGACCCCTCCACTTT.

This clonotype was seen many times. The chain employs TRBV25-1 and TRBJ2-1; the D call may be TRBD1 or TRBD2 (5 bases each). V was trimmed by 6 bases and J by 7 bases, leaving 22 bases between them. From germline, CDR1 is MGHDK and CDR2 SYGVNS. The CDR3 spans 16 residues. CDR3 bases: TGTGCCAGCAGAGGAACCGGGGCCGGGCGATGGAATGAGCAGTTCTTC. Protein: CASRGTGAGRWNEQFF.

On this clonotype: A much larger clone lies a single base off, so this may be a read error. The chain carries TRBV12-3 or TRBV12-4 and TRBJ1-6; D unresolved. The V end lost 6 bases, the J end lost 9 bases, and 15 bases lay between the germline ends. The CDR3 is 14 residues long. CDR3 sequence reads: CASSLTEFSSPLHF. The DNA for the CDR3 is TGTGCCAGCAGCCTAACAGAGTTTTCTTCACCCCTCCACTTT.

Comments on this clonotype: A much larger clone differs by one base, so this may be a read error. The V gene is TRBV15, the J gene TRBJ1-1; D not certain. Germline V gives CDR1 LNHNV, CDR2 YYDKDF (reference sequence). This CDR3 has 15 amino acids. CDR3 amino acids: CATSRTLGSSSEALF. The DNA for the CDR3 is TGTGCCACCAGCAGAACTTTGGGGTCATCATCTGAAGCTCTCTTT.

V and J are TRBV4-1 and TRBJ1-2; D is unclear. The CDR3 loop spans 15 amino acids. Germline V CDR1 and CDR2: MGHRA, YSYEKL. Deletions cut 0 bases from V and 0 bases from J, with 8 bases between. The CDR3 protein is CASSQDMPTNYGYTF. The CDR3 region has the DNA TGCGCCAGCAGCCAAGATATGCCAACTAACTATGGCTACACCTTC.

CDR3 in amino acids: CASRASGPYEQYF. CDR3 DNA sequence: TGTGCCAGCAGGGCGAGTGGACCCTACGAGCAGTACTTC. The rearrangement links TRBV27 to TRBJ2-7; D remains ambiguous. Trimming removed 6 bases at V and 2 bases at J, with 11 bases between. Germline CDR1 MNHEY, CDR2 SMNVEV (reference sequence). The CDR3 runs to 13 residues.

The CDR3 loop reads CATRRGGEAYEQYF. CDR3 DNA: TGTGCCACTCGCCGAGGGGGAGAGGCCTACGAGCAGTACTTC. The genes are TRBV19 and TRBJ2-7, with TRBD1 as a possible D gene (6 bases). There are 14 residues in the CDR3. Germline V gene data show CDR1 as LNHDA and CDR2 as SQIVND (reference sequence). With 10 bases removed from V and 2 bases from J, the gap between germline ends came to 18 bases. The variable domain in full, with the rest retrieved from reference TRBV19 and TRBJ2-7, is DGGITQSPKYLFRKEGQNVTLSCEQNLNHDAMYWYRQDPGQGLRLIYYSQIVNDFQKGDIAEGYSVSREKKESFPLTVTSAQKNPTAFYLCATRRGGEAYEQYFGPGTRLTVT.

The rearrangement links TRBV24-1 to TRBJ2-2, with D perhaps TRBD2 (5 bases). CDR1 and CDR2 (germline): KGHDR, SFDVKD. V was trimmed by 4 bases and J by 2 bases, leaving 7 bases between them. This CDR3 comprises 14 residues. The CDR3 protein is CATSDRTNTGELFF. The DNA of the CDR3 is TGTGCCACCAGTGACCGGACTAACACCGGGGAGCTGTTTTTT.

This clonotype appeared a few times. The V gene is TRBV28, the J gene TRBJ2-7; D not resolved. The CDR3 extends over 16 amino acids. Trimming removed 1 base from V and 1 base from J, with 14 bases in between. The germline V gene has CDR1 MDHEN and CDR2 SYDVKM. The DNA for the CDR3 is TGTGCCAGCAGTTTATCGTCTCAGGTATTTTCCTACGAGCAGTACTTC. It specifies CASSLSSQVFSYEQYF.

This sequence joins TRBV5-4 and TRBJ2-6; D not certain. CDR3 length: 16 amino acids. Germline CDR1 is SGHNT and CDR2 is YYREEE (reference sequence). Trimming left V 1 base short and J 0 bases short, with 8 bases between. CDR3 in amino acids: CASSLNGFSGANVLTF. The CDR3, as DNA: TGTGCCAGCAGCTTGAATGGTTTCTCTGGGGCCAACGTCCTGACTTTC.

This clonotype was detected ten times or more. V is TRBV4-2 and J is TRBJ2-7; no clear D. The CDR3 loop spans 13 amino acids. Germline CDR1 reads LGHNA; CDR2 reads YNFKEQ. With 8 bases removed from V and 5 bases from J, the gap between germline ends came to 16 bases. CDR3 DNA sequence: TGTGCCAGCTCCCCCTCGGTTGTGGACGAGCAGTACTTC. It translates to CASSPSVVDEQYF.

In its sample, this clonotype was seen many times. The chain uses TRBV27 and TRBJ2-7; 9 nucleotides match TRBD2. This CDR3 comprises 14 residues. Germline trimming cut 3 bases from V and 2 bases from J; bases unmatched to any gene: 2. Germline assignment: CDR1 MNHEY and CDR2 SMNVEV (reference sequence). The CDR3 is CASSFGGRAYEQYF. The CDR3 DNA is TGTGCCAGCAGTTTTGGCGGGAGGGCCTACGAGCAGTACTTC.

A word on this clonotype: One junction end disagrees with the germline gene, perhaps due to a read error. The genes are TRBV11-2 and TRBJ1-3, with D unclear. The CDR3 loop spans 14 amino acids. Per germline, CDR1 SGHAT and CDR2 FQNNGV. CDR3 protein: CASSSWPSGNAIYF. CDR3 nucleotide sequence: TGTGCCAGCAGTTCCTGGCCCTCTGGAAACGCCATATATTTT. Filled out from reference TRBV11-2 and TRBJ1-3, the complete variable domain reads EAGVAQSPRYKIIEKRQSVAFWCNPISGHATLYWYQQILGQGPKLLIQFQNNGVVDDSQLPKDRFSAERLKGVDSTLKIQPAKLEDSAVYLCASSSWPSGNAIYFGEGSWLTVV.

This clonotype has just a few counts. The gene calls are TRBV12-3 or TRBV12-4 and TRBJ1-5; 9 bases match TRBD1. Trimming took 7 bases from V and 2 from J; bases not matched to a gene: 6. CDR3 length equals 15 residues. The CDR3 nucleotides are TGTGCCAGCACCCCGACAGGGGGAGGCAATCAGCCCCAGCATTTT. Translating gives CASTPTGGGNQPQHF.

The chain links TRBV6-2 or TRBV6-3 to TRBJ1-5, with D perhaps matching TRBD1 (5 bases). The germline V gene has CDR1 MNHEY and CDR2 SVGEGT. CDR3 size: 13 residues. The V end lost 6 bases, the J end lost 8 bases, and 14 bases lay between the germline ends. CDR3: CASSHLRAEPQHF. CDR3 coding DNA: TGTGCCAGCAGCCATCTCAGGGCAGAGCCCCAGCATTTT.